What follows describes a single TCR beta chain. Germline V gives CDR1 MNHNS, CDR2 SASEGT. This CDR3 contains 18 residues. Unmatched junction bases numbered 8, after V lost 0 bases and J lost 3 bases. PCR used 60 Vbeta primers and 13 Jbeta primers. Sequencing was performed with immunoSEQ multiplex PCR; in TCRdb, only in-frame clones are kept and a portion is missing. This sample has about 130,000 clones, with about 10% found just once. The data stem from a study of cytomegalovirus exposure and HLA in healthy donors. V gene TRBV6-1 combines with J gene TRBJ1-5; 10 nucleotides match TRBD1. This clonotype was obtained from a woman in her late teens or twenties in good health and CMV-seropositive. The sample taken for sequencing was PBMCs. DNA of the CDR3: TGTGCCAGCAGTGAAGCGTCAGGACAGGGGGTTTACAATCAGCCCCAGCATTTT. Amino acid sequence: CASSEASGQGVYNQPQHF.